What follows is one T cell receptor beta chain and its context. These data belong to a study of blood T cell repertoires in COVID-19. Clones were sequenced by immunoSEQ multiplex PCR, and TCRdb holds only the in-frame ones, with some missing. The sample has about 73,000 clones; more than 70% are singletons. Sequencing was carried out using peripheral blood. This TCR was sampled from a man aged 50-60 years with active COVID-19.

CDR3 region: CASSVSGTGHYGYTF. DNA for the CDR3: TGTGCCAGCTCAGTGTCCGGGACAGGGCACTATGGCTACACCTTC. V gene TRBV18 combines with J gene TRBJ1-2; TRBD1 matches at 9 bases. The CDR3 contains 15 residues. CDR1 KGHSH and CDR2 LQKENI come from the germline V gene. The ends lost 5 bases at V and 3 bases at J; junction bases unmatched: 7.